This T cell receptor beta chain was sequenced in a study of shared clonotypes between healthy human individuals (dated by TCRdb to 2018 to 2021). For the wider study: A couple of women and three men aged 18 to 49 years were included in the cohort. Blood TCR repertoires of roughly five healthy adults were deeply sequenced to estimate repertoire size and the extent of clonotype sharing between individuals. For each donor, CD4 naive and CD4 memory were each run on three plates, CD8 naive on two plates, and CD8 memory on one plate. Different laboratories and diverse techniques were used to prepare libraries and sequence TCR repertoires, to increase sequencing depth and limit assay-specific biases. Each donor's leukapheresis produced roughly between roughly 0.85 and 9.5 billion PBMCs.

There are 17 amino acids in the CDR3, from cysteine to phenylalanine inclusive. The sequence is cut down to CDR3 DNA, 51 bases in frame from base 1. Trimming at the junction amounts to 4 bases on V and 1 base on J, and the germline ends lie 17 bases apart. The germline V gene (reference sequence) specifies MNHEY as CDR1 and SMNVEV as CDR2. CD8 naive samples consisted of CD45RO-negative cells that were positively selected for CCR7, yielding a CD45RA+CCR7+ population without TemRA cells. The donors were healthy, HIV-negative adults with no recently reported acute infections or vaccinations. Only Caucasian adults living in Nashville, Tennessee, USA were represented among the donors. Blood was collected by leukapheresis, and PBMCs were isolated by Ficoll-Histopaque density gradient centrifugation and then cryopreserved in liquid nitrogen vapor phase. Purity and quantity of every magnetically sorted T cell population were checked by analytical flow cytometry. Genomic DNA was isolated from each sorted fraction and quantified by UV absorbance on a Nanodrop 2000c.

Beyond this particular receptor, the publication reports: Even with the large sequencing depth, rarefaction of the sorted-subset datasets indicated that sequencing was incomplete. Across several donors, approximately 5% of naive CD4, approximately 4% of naive CD8, around 2.1% of memory CD4, and approximately 0.4% of memory CD8 clonotypes were shared. Naive subsets generally had larger estimated clonotype richness than memory subsets did. Clonotypes shared by all four sorted-subset donors showed higher generation probabilities than non-shared clonotypes. Pairwise subsampling indicated that sequencing depth was expected to affect the degree of clonotype sharing among donors. The small number of donors limited the genetic and exposure-history diversity represented. Sampling was restricted to blood, and TCR repertoires in tissue are likely to differ from TCR repertoires in blood.

For this clone: This receptor's antigen is unknown. No base quality information exists; no much larger clone differs at one position.

Using the deep immunoSEQ assay, multiplex PCR amplified TCR CDR3 regions from genomic DNA. For each cell subset, the extracted genomic DNA was distributed evenly across all wells of several immunoSEQ 96-well plates, and each plate served as one replicate. For sorted subsets, around 200 ng genomic DNA, equal to tens of thousands of T cell genomes, was loaded into each replicate PCR. Purified libraries were measured with a Qubit 3.0 fluorometer, size-checked on a Bioanalyzer 2100, and measured again with the KAPA Library Quantification kit. A separate single-read 150-cycle Illumina NextSeq 550 flow cell was used to sequence each immunoSEQ 96-well plate. The source study handled its data this way. Because the immunoSEQ output included only junctional sequences and no quality scores, the filtering could not be the same as the filtering used for full-length reads. Sequences were annotated with PyIR, a Python wrapper for IgBLAST v1.9, and V/J genes and CDR3 were assigned using IMGT germline references. Reads with weak V/J assignments (E-value above 1e-6), missing CDR3, stop codons, out-of-frame junctions, or ambiguous translated residues were removed. V3J clonotypes were defined as sequences sharing an identical inferred V gene, J gene, and CDR3 amino acid sequence. The percentage overlap between two repertoires was calculated by dividing the number of shared unique clonotypes by the size of the smaller repertoire. Repertoire richness was assessed with RTK rarefaction, the Chao1 estimator, and Recon v2.1 estimates of unobserved clonotypes. OLGA was used to compute generation probabilities for all TCRbeta clonotypes that the gDNA method yielded from four donors. The source is immuneACCESS, and TCRdb retained only in-frame sequences with V and J called. Part of the clones is not carried over; for the studies checked, unresolved V genes explain less than half of this, and the remainder is unexplained. Clone size and V and J calls were adopted from that table, with D and trimming inferred from the DNA. The sample yields about 2 million clones; about 95% were counted once. The biggest ten clones account for around 1% of the sample.

The sample was naive CD8+ T cells sorted from blood. This specimen's cell subset or site label, interpreted: CD45RA+CCR7+. The source is a man aged 18 to 35 in good health. This chain is built from TRBV27 and TRBJ2-1, and perhaps TRBD1 as D gene, on 5 matching bases. The CDR3 protein is CASSSTKTAPSYNEQFF. The DNA reads as follows: TGTGCCAGCAGTTCAACTAAGACAGCCCCTTCCTACAATGAGCAGTTCTTC.